This is a list of T cell receptor beta chains from one sample in a study of blood T cell repertoires in COVID-19. Clones were sequenced by immunoSEQ multiplex PCR, and TCRdb holds only the in-frame ones, with some missing. The sample lists around 110,000 clones; around four fifths were seen once. The sequenced sample consisted of peripheral blood. These receptors all stem from a man in his sixties with active or convalescent COVID-19. Both conserved end residues are part of each CDR3. Fields, in order: D gene, V gene, J gene, clone size, CDR3 protein, CDR3 DNA. The D gene is left open where the match is weak. A row's size may be missing; if present it is once, few, many or a size class.

d_call: .
v_call: TRBV27
j_call: TRBJ2-5
clone_size: .
cdr3_aa: CASSTAAGEETQYF
cdr3_nt: TGTGCCAGCAGTACCGCCGCAGGGGAAGAGACCCAGTACTTC

d_call: .
v_call: TRBV4-3
j_call: TRBJ2-3
clone_size: .
cdr3_aa: CASSQDPAGGDTQYF
cdr3_nt: TGCGCCAGCAGCCAAGATCCAGCGGGCGGGGATACGCAGTATTTT

d_call: .
v_call: TRBV2
j_call: TRBJ1-3
clone_size: .
cdr3_aa: CASSGSGNSGNTIYF
cdr3_nt: TGTGCCAGCAGTGGCTCGGGAAATTCTGGAAACACCATATATTTT

d_call: .
v_call: TRBV28
j_call: TRBJ1-4
clone_size: once
cdr3_aa: CASSLLREANEKLFF
cdr3_nt: TGTGCCAGCAGTTTACTCAGGGAGGCTAATGAAAAACTGTTTTTT

d_call: .
v_call: TRBV6-1
j_call: TRBJ2-7
clone_size: few
cdr3_aa: CASSEVVGSTTEQYF
cdr3_nt: TGTGCCAGCAGTGAAGTGGTAGGGAGTACTACCGAGCAGTACTTC

d_call: TRBD1
v_call: TRBV18
j_call: TRBJ2-1
clone_size: .
cdr3_aa: CASSPVPGQGLLFF
cdr3_nt: TGTGCCAGCTCACCCGTCCCGGGACAGGGTTTGTTATTCTTC

d_call: .
v_call: TRBV27
j_call: TRBJ1-3
clone_size: .
cdr3_aa: CASSRVSGNTIYF
cdr3_nt: TGTGCCAGCAGTCGGGTCTCTGGAAACACCATATATTTT

d_call: TRBD1
v_call: TRBV4-1
j_call: TRBJ1-1
clone_size: .
cdr3_aa: CASSQDPRTGLYTEAFF
cdr3_nt: TGCGCCAGCAGCCAAGATCCTCGGACAGGGCTTTACACTGAAGCTTTCTTT

d_call: TRBD2
v_call: TRBV3-1/TRBV3-2
j_call: TRBJ2-1
clone_size: many
cdr3_aa: CASSQAGIAGGLHNEQFF
cdr3_nt: TGTGCCAGCAGCCAAGCCGGGATAGCGGGAGGCCTCCACAATGAGCAGTTCTTC

d_call: TRBD2
v_call: TRBV6-1
j_call: TRBJ2-7
clone_size: .
cdr3_aa: CASSESSGRPNEQYF
cdr3_nt: TGTGCCAGCAGTGAGAGTAGCGGGAGACCCAACGAGCAGTACTTC

d_call: .
v_call: TRBV6-9
j_call: TRBJ2-7
clone_size: .
cdr3_aa: CASTAGASYEQYF
cdr3_nt: TGTGCCAGCACGGCAGGGGCCAGCTACGAGCAGTACTTC

d_call: TRBD1
v_call: TRBV6-2/TRBV6-3
j_call: TRBJ2-5
clone_size: .
cdr3_aa: CASSQTRRDRETQYF
cdr3_nt: TGTGCCAGCAGTCAAACCCGCCGGGACAGGGAGACCCAGTACTTC

d_call: TRBD1
v_call: TRBV4-1
j_call: TRBJ1-6
clone_size: .
cdr3_aa: CASSQQETGDSPLHF
cdr3_nt: TGCGCCAGCAGCCAACAGGAGACAGGGGATTCACCCCTCCACTTT

d_call: .
v_call: TRBV5-1
j_call: TRBJ2-3
clone_size: .
cdr3_aa: CASSWRQLKDTQYF
cdr3_nt: TGCGCCAGCAGTTGGCGACAACTTAAAGATACGCAGTATTTT

d_call: .
v_call: TRBV7-8
j_call: TRBJ2-2
clone_size: .
cdr3_aa: CASSLPGGELFF
cdr3_nt: TGTGCCAGCAGCCTTCCGGGGGGGGAGCTGTTTTTT

d_call: TRBD2
v_call: TRBV19
j_call: TRBJ2-7
clone_size: .
cdr3_aa: CASSIGGDYIYEQYF
cdr3_nt: TGTGCCAGTAGTATCGGGGGGGACTACATCTACGAGCAGTACTTC

d_call: TRBD1
v_call: TRBV28
j_call: TRBJ1-5
clone_size: .
cdr3_aa: CASSWDRGSQPQHF
cdr3_nt: TGTGCCAGCAGTTGGGACAGGGGTAGCCAGCCCCAGCATTTT

d_call: TRBD2
v_call: TRBV28
j_call: TRBJ2-7
clone_size: .
cdr3_aa: CASSLGTSYYEQYF
cdr3_nt: TGTGCCAGCAGTTTGGGGACTAGTTACTACGAGCAGTACTTC

d_call: TRBD2
v_call: TRBV6-2/TRBV6-3
j_call: TRBJ2-1
clone_size: .
cdr3_aa: CASSYSSAGGRGEQFF
cdr3_nt: TGTGCCAGCAGTTACTCGAGTGCGGGAGGGCGAGGGGAACAGTTCTTC

d_call: TRBD2
v_call: TRBV3-1/TRBV3-2
j_call: TRBJ2-5
clone_size: .
cdr3_aa: CASSQEAGGIETQYF
cdr3_nt: TGTGCCAGCAGCCAAGAAGCGGGAGGGATAGAGACCCAGTACTTC

d_call: .
v_call: TRBV2
j_call: TRBJ1-5
clone_size: .
cdr3_aa: CASSNLGSSDQPQHF
cdr3_nt: TGTGCCAGCAGTAATCTTGGGTCAAGCGATCAGCCCCAGCATTTT

d_call: .
v_call: TRBV6-5
j_call: TRBJ2-3
clone_size: .
cdr3_aa: CASSYSIEFGDTQYF
cdr3_nt: TGTGCCAGCAGTTACTCTATAGAATTCGGAGATACGCAGTATTTT

d_call: .
v_call: TRBV6-5
j_call: TRBJ1-4
clone_size: .
cdr3_aa: CASKQREKLFF
cdr3_nt: TGTGCCAGCAAGCAACGTGAAAAACTGTTTTTT

d_call: .
v_call: TRBV10-3
j_call: TRBJ2-2
clone_size: .
cdr3_aa: CAISEPATLGELFF
cdr3_nt: TGTGCCATCAGTGAGCCTGCCACTCTAGGGGAGCTGTTTTTT

d_call: .
v_call: TRBV7-3
j_call: TRBJ2-2
clone_size: .
cdr3_aa: CASSLGPVLVTGELFF
cdr3_nt: TGTGCCAGCAGCCTAGGCCCCGTACTCGTCACCGGGGAGCTGTTTTTT

d_call: .
v_call: TRBV12-3/TRBV12-4
j_call: TRBJ2-1
clone_size: .
cdr3_aa: CASSLALTEQFF
cdr3_nt: TGTGCCAGCAGTTTAGCGTTAACAGAGCAGTTCTTC